The 3 T cell receptor beta chains below were found in one sample sequenced in a study of T cell responses to AZD1222 COVID-19 vaccine. Profiled with immunoSEQ multiplex PCR; TCRdb holds only in-frame clones, not every one. The sample has tens of thousands of clones, about 87% seen once. The sample was peripheral blood, taken on day 0 of AZD1222 vaccination. The source of these receptors is an adult in good health.

The rearrangement uses TRBV2 and TRBJ1-3; tentatively, D is TRBD1 (5 bases). V lost 7 bases and J lost 0, with 10 bases in between. From germline, CDR1 is SNHLY and CDR2 FYNNEI. This CDR3 spans 14 amino acids. CDR3 bases: TGTGCCAGCATCCCGACAGCCTCTGGAAACACCATATATTTT. Translation gives CASIPTASGNTIYF. Based on the CDR3 plus reference TRBV2 and TRBJ1-3, the full variable domain is EPEVTQTPSHQVTQMGQEVILRCVPISNHLYFYWYRQILGQKVEFLVSFYNNEISEKSEIFDDQFSVERPDGSNFTLKIRSTKLEDSAMYFCASIPTASGNTIYFGEGSWLTVV.

The genes are TRBV2 and TRBJ2-2; the D gene is possibly TRBD1 (6 bases). V was shortened by 6 bases and J by 5 bases, with 13 bases between the two germline ends. The CDR3 extends over 14 amino acids. Looked up from germline, CDR1 is SNHLY and CDR2 is FYNNEI. As DNA, the CDR3 is TGTGCCAGCAGGCCCCAACAGGGTACCGGGGAGCTGTTTTTT. Its translation: CASRPQQGTGELFF.

The chain combines TRBV28 with TRBJ2-2; D is possibly TRBD2 (6 bases). CDR3 length equals 16 residues. Germline loops: CDR1 MDHEN, CDR2 SYDVKM. The V end lost 1 base, the J end lost 4 bases, and 13 bases lay between the germline ends. Here the CDR3 DNA reads TGTGCCAGCAGTTTATTGGTCGGGCGGGGCACCGGGGAGCTGTTTTTT. Translation gives CASSLLVGRGTGELFF.